This is a list of T cell receptor beta chains from one sample in a study of blood T cell repertoires in COVID-19. Profiling relied on immunoSEQ multiplex PCR, and the TCRdb table lists in-frame clones only, not all of them. The profile shows approximately 250,000 clones, roughly 85% of them singletons. Material: peripheral blood. These receptors originate from a young man who had recovered from COVID-19. The CDR3 runs from the conserved cysteine through the conserved F or W. D genes are given only for firm matches. Clone size appears in some rows only: once, few, many, or a class for an expanded clone.

>.|TRBV19|TRBJ2-4|.
TGTGCCAGTAGTATAGTACCGGGTTCGCTGAACATTCAGTACTTC
CASSIVPGSLNIQYF
>TRBD1|TRBV24-1|TRBJ1-2|.
TGTGCCACTACAGTGCGTACAGGGGGCGAAGGCGACTATGGCTACACCTTC
CATTVRTGGEGDYGYTF
>.|TRBV5-1|TRBJ1-1|once
TGCGCCAGCAGTCCGAAGGCTTGGGGGCCCACTGAAGCTTTCTTT
CASSPKAWGPTEAFF
>.|TRBV5-4|TRBJ2-5|.
TGTGCCAGCAGCTTGGACAGGAGCCAAGAGACCCAGTACTTC
CASSLDRSQETQYF
>.|TRBV2|TRBJ1-2|.
TGTGCCAGCAGTGCGGAGACGCCTATTGGCTACACCTTC
CASSAETPIGYTF
>.|TRBV27|TRBJ1-5|.
TGTGCCACAGGGTATAGCAATCAGCCCCAGCATTTT
CATGYSNQPQHF
>TRBD1|TRBV6-5|TRBJ1-4|.
TGTGCCAGCTCGACAGGGGGCTTAACTAATGAAAAACTGTTTTTT
CASSTGGLTNEKLFF
>.|TRBV5-1|TRBJ1-5|.
TGCGCCAGCAGCTTGTATTTCGGGGGGCTCCAGCCCCAGCATTTT
CASSLYFGGLQPQHF
>.|TRBV12-3/TRBV12-4|TRBJ1-2|.
TGTGCCAGCAGTTTGGGGGGGAACTATGGCTACACCTTC
CASSLGGNYGYTF
>.|TRBV4-2|TRBJ1-2|.
TGTGCCAGCAGCAATCCTTTCGAGGCAGCTAACTATGGCTACACCTTC
CASSNPFEAANYGYTF
>.|TRBV7-6|TRBJ2-5|once
TGTGCCAGCAGCTTAGAAACAGCAGGGCTGGAGACCCAGTACTTC
CASSLETAGLETQYF
>TRBD1|TRBV7-2|TRBJ1-4|.
TGTGCCAGCAGCCGGGACAGGGGTACTGAAAAACTGTTTTTT
CASSRDRGTEKLFF
>TRBD2|TRBV2|TRBJ2-1|.
TGTGCCAGCAGTATAACTAGCGGGGGGGCTGGTGAGCAGTTCTTC
CASSITSGGAGEQFF
>.|TRBV5-3|TRBJ2-2|.
TGTGCCAGAAGCTTGGAACGCGGGGGCCTGAACACCGGGGAGCTGTTTTTT
CARSLERGGLNTGELFF
>TRBD2|TRBV5-1|TRBJ2-7|.
TGCGCCAGCAGCTTGGTGGGTAGCGGGGCCTACGAGCAGTACTTC
CASSLVGSGAYEQYF
>.|TRBV28|TRBJ2-7|.
TGTGCCAGCAGTTCATCCGGACAGGAGCAGTACTTC
CASSSSGQEQYF
>.|TRBV29-1|TRBJ2-1|.
TGCAGCGTTGATTCCAGGGCGATTGAGTTCTTC
CSVDSRAIEFF
>.|TRBV11-2|TRBJ1-3|.
TGTGCCAGCAGCCCTACCTTCGGGGTAGGGGGAAACACCATATATTTT
CASSPTFGVGGNTIYF
>.|TRBV7-2|TRBJ2-2|.
TGTGCCAGCAGCCCCTACCGACAGTCCGGGGAGCTGTTTTTT
CASSPYRQSGELFF
>TRBD2|TRBV5-1|TRBJ2-2|.
TGCGCCAGCAGCGGGGGACTAGCGAGTACCGGGGAGCTGTTTTTT
CASSGGLASTGELFF
>TRBD2|TRBV3-1/TRBV3-2|TRBJ2-7|.
TGTGCCAGCAGCCAAGAGAGGCTAGCGGGGGCCTACGAGCAGTACTTC
CASSQERLAGAYEQYF
>.|TRBV10-3|TRBJ1-1|.
TGTGCCATCAGTGATCAGGGGCGCGACACTGAAGCTTTCTTT
CAISDQGRDTEAFF
>TRBD2|TRBV5-1|TRBJ2-5|.
TGCGCCAGCAGCTTGCTTATGCCTAGCGGCCAAGAGACCCAGTACTTC
CASSLLMPSGQETQYF
>TRBD1|TRBV3-1/TRBV3-2|TRBJ2-3|.
TGTGCCAGCAGCTATCCGGGACAGGGGATTGATACGCAGTATTTT
CASSYPGQGIDTQYF
>.|TRBV5-8|TRBJ2-5|.
TGTGCCAGCAGGCTCTCGGGGGGCGGCGAGACCCAGTACTTC
CASRLSGGGETQYF
>TRBD1|TRBV5-8|TRBJ1-1|many
TGTGCCAGCAGCTTGGACAGGGGGCTGGGTGAAGCTTTCTTT
CASSLDRGLGEAFF
>TRBD2|TRBV6-5|TRBJ2-3|.
TGTGCCAGCAGTTTAACTAGCGGCCCGCAGTATTTT
CASSLTSGPQYF
>.|TRBV18|TRBJ1-3|.
TGTGCCAGCTCATCATTGACTGGCCCCAACACCATATATTTT
CASSSLTGPNTIYF
>.|TRBV12-3/TRBV12-4|TRBJ2-7|.
TGTGCCAGCAGTTTAGTTGGGGCGATTAAGTACTTC
CASSLVGAIKYF
>.|TRBV6-5|TRBJ2-1|once
TGTGCCAGCAGCTCTGACAGACAATATTACAATGAGCAGTTCTTC
CASSSDRQYYNEQFF
>TRBD1|TRBV7-9|TRBJ2-5|.
TGTGCCAGCAGCCCCTCAGGGGGACAAGAGACCCAGTACTTC
CASSPSGGQETQYF
>TRBD1|TRBV10-3|TRBJ1-1|.
TGTGCCATCAGTGAACGGGACAGGGGTTCTGACACTGAAGCTTTCTTT
CAISERDRGSDTEAFF
>TRBD2|TRBV5-1|TRBJ2-1|.
TGCGCCAGCAGCTGGAGGCCTAGCGGGGGCCTCTACAATGAGCAGTTCTTC
CASSWRPSGGLYNEQFF
>TRBD2|TRBV29-1|TRBJ2-4|.
TGCAGCGTTGTCACTAGCGGGGGGGCGGACATTCAGTACTTC
CSVVTSGGADIQYF
>.|TRBV7-2|TRBJ1-2|once
TGTGCCAGCAGCTCCCAGAACCAGGGGTATGGCTACACCTTC
CASSSQNQGYGYTF
>.|TRBV19|TRBJ1-2|.
TGTGCCAGTAGTATAGACCTCACCATGGCCCCCTATGGCTACACCTTC
CASSIDLTMAPYGYTF
>TRBD1|TRBV19|TRBJ1-3|.
TGTGCCAGTAGAGACGACAGGGGGCAAGGAAACACCATATATTTT
CASRDDRGQGNTIYF
>.|TRBV3-1/TRBV3-2|TRBJ1-3|.
TGTGCCAGCAGCCAGAAGACAGGTCCCGGAAACACCATATATTTT
CASSQKTGPGNTIYF
>TRBD2|TRBV9|TRBJ2-7|once
TGTGCCAGCAGCGTAACCAGCGGGGGATACGAGCAGTACTTC
CASSVTSGGYEQYF
>TRBD1|TRBV3-1/TRBV3-2|TRBJ1-1|once
TGTGCCAGCAGCCAAGTAAGGACAGGGAGAACTGAAGCTTTCTTT
CASSQVRTGRTEAFF
>TRBD1|TRBV4-3|TRBJ2-2|.
TGCGCCAGCAGCCAACCAATGACAGGGGTGAACACCGGGGAGCTGTTTTTT
CASSQPMTGVNTGELFF
>TRBD2|TRBV18|TRBJ2-5|.
TGTGCCAGCTCACCACGCGGACTAGCGGGGTTAGAGACCCAGTACTTC
CASSPRGLAGLETQYF
>TRBD1|TRBV12-5|TRBJ2-2|.
TGTGCTAGTGGTTTGGCCGTGACAGGGCCCGGGGAGCTGTTTTTT
CASGLAVTGPGELFF
>.|TRBV30|TRBJ1-2|.
TGTGCCTGGAGTGTACCATTTGCAGGGAATGGCTACACCTTC
CAWSVPFAGNGYTF
>.|TRBV12-3/TRBV12-4|TRBJ1-1|once
TGTGCCAGCAGTTCCCGCGCTGAAGCTTTCTTT
CASSSRAEAFF
>.|TRBV11-2|TRBJ1-2|.
TGTGCCAGCAGCCCCAGCGGGGCGGGTCGCTATGGCTACACCTTC
CASSPSGAGRYGYTF
>.|TRBV9|TRBJ2-3|.
TGTGCCAGCAGCGCGGGAGATACGCAGTATTTT
CASSAGDTQYF
>.|TRBV29-1|TRBJ2-2|.
TGCAGCATTACACAGGGTTTCGAGACCGGGGAGCTGTTTTTT
CSITQGFETGELFF
>TRBD1|TRBV5-1|TRBJ1-4|.
TGCGCCAGCAGCTTGGACAGGGGGCTCGAAAAACTGTTTTTT
CASSLDRGLEKLFF
>TRBD1|TRBV18|TRBJ2-7|.
TGTGCCAGCTCACCACTACGGACAGGGAGGTACGAGCAGTACTTC
CASSPLRTGRYEQYF
>.|TRBV5-1|TRBJ1-2|.
TGCGCCAGCAGCTTGGCGGGGGAGGCACTTATTGGCTACACCTTC
CASSLAGEALIGYTF
>TRBD1|TRBV5-4|TRBJ2-7|.
TGTGCCAGCAGATCGGGACAGGGGGCGGGATTCCACGAGCAGTACTTC
CASRSGQGAGFHEQYF
>TRBD2|TRBV5-1|TRBJ2-1|.
TGCGCCAGCAGCTTGGGACTAGCGGTCTCCTACAATGAGCAGTTCTTC
CASSLGLAVSYNEQFF
>.|TRBV3-1/TRBV3-2|TRBJ2-7|.
TGTGCCAGTACCTCGGCGGCCCCCTACGAGCAGTACTTC
CASTSAAPYEQYF
>TRBD1|TRBV30|TRBJ2-7|.
TGTGCCTCCGCGCCTCCCGGGACAGCGACCTACGAGCAGTACTTC
CASAPPGTATYEQYF
>.|TRBV30|TRBJ1-2|.
TGTGCCTGGAGTGTAGGGGATCATGGCTACACCTTC
CAWSVGDHGYTF
>.|TRBV6-5|TRBJ1-2|.
TGTGCCAGCGGGAGGGAAGGCTACACCTTC
CASGREGYTF